This entry features one T cell receptor (beta chain) sequence. The sample belongs to a study of blood T cell repertoires in COVID-19. Overall study context: Whether acute or convalescent, the COVID-19 samples came from the United States, Italy and Spain. PBMCs, B-cell-depleted T cells, or T cells provided the cDNA or gDNA that made up the material.

Germline lookup yields CDR1 WNHNN and CDR2 SYGVQD (reference sequence). The ends were cut back, 4 bases at V and 7 bases at J, with 8 bases in the middle. The CDR3 consists of 13 residues. Authors' methods: Counts of nucleated cells, estimated from reference gene primer amplification, were obtained. Sequencing was performed with immunoSEQ multiplex PCR; in TCRdb, only in-frame clones are kept and a portion is missing. V and J calls and clone size come straight from that table; D and trimming were deduced from the DNA. The data contain approximately 84,000 clones, roughly 90% of them singletons. Sequencing input: peripheral blood. This clonotype originated in a human donor with active COVID-19. The donor label of this sample is uncertain. The rearrangement links TRBV10-1 to TRBJ1-6; a weak D match, TRBD1 (6 bases). DNA for the CDR3: TGCGCCAGCAGTGTGCAGGGGAATTCACCCCTCCACTTT. As protein: CASSVQGNSPLHF.